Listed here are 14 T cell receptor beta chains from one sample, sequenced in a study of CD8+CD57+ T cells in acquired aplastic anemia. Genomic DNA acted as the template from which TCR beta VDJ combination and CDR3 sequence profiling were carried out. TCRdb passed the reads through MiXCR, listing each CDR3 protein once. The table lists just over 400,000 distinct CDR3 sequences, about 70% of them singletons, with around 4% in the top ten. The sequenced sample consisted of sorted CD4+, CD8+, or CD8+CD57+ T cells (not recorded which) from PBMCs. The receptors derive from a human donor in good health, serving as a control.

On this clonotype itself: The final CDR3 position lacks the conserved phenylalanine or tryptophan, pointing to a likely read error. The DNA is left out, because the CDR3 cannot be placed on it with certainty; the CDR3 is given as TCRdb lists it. This CDR3 reads CATLLAGYQGQFL. The rearrangement joins TRBV11-3 to TRBJ2-1; the DNA was not used to check the table's D call, TRBD2. From germline, CDR1 is SGHNT and CDR2 YENEEA. The CDR3 comprises 13 residues, both ends counted.

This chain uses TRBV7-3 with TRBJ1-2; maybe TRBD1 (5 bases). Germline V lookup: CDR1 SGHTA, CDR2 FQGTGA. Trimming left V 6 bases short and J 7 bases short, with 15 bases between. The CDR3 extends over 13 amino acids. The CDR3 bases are TGTGCCAGCAGACAGGACGCTCACTGTGGCTACACCTTC. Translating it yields CASRQDAHCGYTF. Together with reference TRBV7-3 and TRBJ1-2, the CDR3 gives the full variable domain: GAGVSQTPSNKVTEKGKYVELRCDPISGHTALYWYRQSLGQGPEFLIYFQGTGAADDSGLPNDRFFAVRPEGSVSTLKIQRTERGDSAVYLCASRQDAHCGYTFGSGTRLTVV.

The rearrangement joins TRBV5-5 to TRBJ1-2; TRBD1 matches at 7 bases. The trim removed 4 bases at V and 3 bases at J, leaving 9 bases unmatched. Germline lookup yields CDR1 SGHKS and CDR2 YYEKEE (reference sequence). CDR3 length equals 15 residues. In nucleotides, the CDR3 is TGTGCCAGCAGCCTGGGACAGCCAGGGGACTATGGCTACACCTTC. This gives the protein CASSLGQPGDYGYTF.

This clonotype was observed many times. As DNA, the CDR3 is TGCGCCAGCAGCTTGGCGTGGGGGGGAAACCAAGAGACCCAGTACTTC. Protein product: CASSLAWGGNQETQYF. This chain connects TRBV5-1 to TRBJ2-5; 7 bases are a match to TRBD2. CDR3 size: 16 residues. Germline-derived CDR1 and CDR2 are SGHRS and YFSETQ. J gave up 0 bases and V 0 bases, and 5 bases lay outside the gene matches.

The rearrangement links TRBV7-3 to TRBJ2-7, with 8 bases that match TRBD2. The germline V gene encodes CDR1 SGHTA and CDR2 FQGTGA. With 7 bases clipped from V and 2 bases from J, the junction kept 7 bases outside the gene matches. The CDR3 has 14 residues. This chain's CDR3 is CASKLGGAPYEQYF. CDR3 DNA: TGTGCCAGCAAACTCGGGGGGGCCCCCTACGAGCAGTACTTC.

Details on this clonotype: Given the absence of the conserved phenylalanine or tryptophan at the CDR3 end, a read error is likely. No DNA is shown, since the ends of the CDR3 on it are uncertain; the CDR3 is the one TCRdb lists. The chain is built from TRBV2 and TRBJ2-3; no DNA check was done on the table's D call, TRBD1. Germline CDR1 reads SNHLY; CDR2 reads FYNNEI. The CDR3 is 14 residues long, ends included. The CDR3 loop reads CASSRGAGTSSGDI.

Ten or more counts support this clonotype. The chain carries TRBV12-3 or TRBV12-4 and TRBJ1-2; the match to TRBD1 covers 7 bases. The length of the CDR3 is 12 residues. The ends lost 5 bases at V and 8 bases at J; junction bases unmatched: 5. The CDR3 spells CASSLQGEGYTF. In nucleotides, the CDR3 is TGTGCCAGCAGTCTTCAGGGGGAAGGCTACACCTTC.

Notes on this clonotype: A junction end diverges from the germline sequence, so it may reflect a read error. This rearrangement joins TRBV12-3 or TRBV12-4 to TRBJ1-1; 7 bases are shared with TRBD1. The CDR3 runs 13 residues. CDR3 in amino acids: CASRGQGVTEAFF. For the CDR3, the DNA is TGTGCCAGCAGAGGGCAGGGGGTAACTGAGGCTTTCTTT.

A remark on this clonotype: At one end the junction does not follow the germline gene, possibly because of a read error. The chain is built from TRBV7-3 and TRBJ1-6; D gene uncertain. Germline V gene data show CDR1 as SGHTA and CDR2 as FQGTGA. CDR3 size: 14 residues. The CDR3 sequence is CASSFRCLDSPLHF. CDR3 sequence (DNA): TGCGCCAGCAGCTTCAGGTGCCTGGATTCGCCCCTCCACTTT.

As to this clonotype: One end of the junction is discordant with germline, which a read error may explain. The CDR3 is CAGSRGQGETQYF. For the CDR3, the DNA is TGTGCCGGCAGCCGGGGACAGGGGGAGACCCAGTACTTC. This rearrangement joins TRBV5-5 to TRBJ2-5; 10 bases line up with TRBD1. The CDR3 has 13 amino acids. The germline CDR1 and CDR2 sequences are SGHKS and YYEKEE (reference sequence).

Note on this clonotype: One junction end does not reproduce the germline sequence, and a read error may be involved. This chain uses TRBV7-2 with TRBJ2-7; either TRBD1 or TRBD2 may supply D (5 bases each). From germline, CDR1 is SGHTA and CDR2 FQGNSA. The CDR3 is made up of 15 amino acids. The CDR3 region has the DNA TGTGCCGGCAGCGTTGAACACGGGGACGCCTACGAGCAGTACTTC. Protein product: CAGSVEHGDAYEQYF.

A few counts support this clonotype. The CDR3 nucleotides are TGCAGCGTTAGGCAGGGAGACGAGCAGTACTTC. This translates into CSVRQGDEQYF. The chain uses TRBV29-1 and TRBJ2-7; D is perhaps TRBD1 or TRBD2 (5 bases each). Trimming took 5 bases from V and 5 from J, leaving 10 bases between them. This CDR3 is built from 11 residues. The germline V gene has CDR1 SQVTM and CDR2 ANQGSEA.

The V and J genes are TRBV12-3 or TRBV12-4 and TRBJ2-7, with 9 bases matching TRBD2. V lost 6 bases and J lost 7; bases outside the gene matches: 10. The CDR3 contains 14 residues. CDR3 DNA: TGTGCCAGCAGCCGAGTCGAGCTAGCGGGGGAGCAGTACTTC. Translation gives CASSRVELAGEQYF.

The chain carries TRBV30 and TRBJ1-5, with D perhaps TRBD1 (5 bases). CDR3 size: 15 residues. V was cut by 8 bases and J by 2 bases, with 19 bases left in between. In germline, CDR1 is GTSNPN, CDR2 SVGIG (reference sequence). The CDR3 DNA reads TGTGCCAGGGGCATCAGGCGGGGAGGCAATCAGCCCCAGCATTTT. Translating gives CARGIRRGGNQPQHF.